These T cell receptor beta chains were read from a single sample in a study of identical twins. TCRdb itself ran the 5' RACE reads through MiXCR, one entry per CDR3 protein. This sample has around 1.7 million distinct CDR3 sequences; around 29% occur once, and the top ten carry under 0.35%. The sequenced sample consisted of cord blood. The receptors originated from a newborn girl in good health. CDR3s include the opening cysteine and the closing phenylalanine or tryptophan. Fields, in order: J gene, V gene, CDR3 protein.

TRBJ1-2 | TRBV20-1 | CSAGGPGLNYGYTF
TRBJ2-5 | TRBV2 | CASSGQFQETQYF
TRBJ1-1 | TRBV27 | CASSLGPASNTEAFF
TRBJ1-1 | TRBV27 | CASSRTSRGPDEAFF
TRBJ2-1 | TRBV19 | CASTSGMREQFF
TRBJ1-5 | TRBV27 | CASSTSGGAGQPQHF
TRBJ2-5 | TRBV2 | CASNPGRFGSYNEQYF
TRBJ2-1 | TRBV6-5 | CASSYSGSGSHNEQFF
TRBJ2-3 | TRBV10-3 | CAISESRLAGLPKADTQYF
TRBJ1-2 | TRBV4-2 | CAGSQDLQGLGYGYTF
TRBJ2-2 | TRBV9 | CASCRDLTGELFF
TRBJ2-7 | TRBV20-1 | CSARQGPTYEQYF
TRBJ1-3 | TRBV29-1 | CSVVRSSGNTIYF
TRBJ2-7 | TRBV27 | CASSPTPEEQYF
TRBJ2-1 | TRBV20-1 | CSARTSRNNEQFF
TRBJ2-3 | TRBV27 | CASSTSGRDTQYF
TRBJ2-1 | TRBV24-1 | CATSEGTLRYNEQFF
TRBJ1-6 | TRBV12-3/TRBV12-4 | CASSLLQADSLLHF
TRBJ2-1 | TRBV24-1 | CATSDLTGSSYNEQFF
TRBJ1-6 | TRBV6-6 | CASSYPGAGNSPLHF
NA | TRBV7-9 | CASSLAVGAYNEQYF
TRBJ2-1 | TRBV20-1 | CSAMGLAGNEQFF
TRBJ2-5 | TRBV4-1 | CANSQDRWGRQETQYF
TRBJ2-2 | TRBV6-2/TRBV6-3 | CASSYLTVNTGELFF
TRBJ1-5 | TRBV27 | CAPERYSNQPQHF
TRBJ1-1 | TRBV12-3/TRBV12-4 | CATSLGGSSTEAFF
TRBJ1-2 | TRBV28 | CASSLYPSTANRGYGYTF
TRBJ1-4 | TRBV5-1 | CASSIDRGGEKLFF
TRBJ2-3 | TRBV20-1 | CSARPSSGSESDTQYF
TRBJ2-3 | TRBV12-3/TRBV12-4 | CASSWTSGSTSTDTQYF
TRBJ2-6 | TRBV12-3/TRBV12-4 | CASSLATSAGANVLTF
TRBJ1-2 | TRBV29-1 | CSVAGTNYGYTF
TRBJ1-3 | TRBV12-3/TRBV12-4 | CASGLGNTIYF
TRBJ2-1 | TRBV6-2/TRBV6-3 | CASSNRGNEQFF
TRBJ1-6 | TRBV14 | CASSRTNSPLHF
TRBJ2-5 | TRBV20-1 | CSVLVRETQYF
TRBJ2-2 | TRBV9 | CASSVGWTGGSGELFF
TRBJ2-1 | TRBV4-1 | CASSQDPSYNAQFF
TRBJ2-2 | TRBV27 | CASGRGPRSGELFF
TRBJ2-6 | TRBV7-2 | CASSPPVGANVLTF
NA | TRBV28 | CASSFKGLAYNEQYF
TRBJ1-1 | TRBV20-1 | CSARVQAPNEAFF
TRBJ1-2 | TRBV7-8 | CASSLEGKDYGYTF
TRBJ2-1 | TRBV4-1 | CASSPPGRSSEQFF
TRBJ1-6 | TRBV2 | CASSASGGSYNSPLHF
TRBJ2-3 | TRBV24-1 | CATGQRVGDTQYF
TRBJ1-2 | TRBV27 | CASSLSFPQGDGYTF
NA | TRBV29-1 | CSVEDRGRGSYNEQYF
TRBJ1-2 | TRBV5-1 | CASSPTGGVDYGYTF